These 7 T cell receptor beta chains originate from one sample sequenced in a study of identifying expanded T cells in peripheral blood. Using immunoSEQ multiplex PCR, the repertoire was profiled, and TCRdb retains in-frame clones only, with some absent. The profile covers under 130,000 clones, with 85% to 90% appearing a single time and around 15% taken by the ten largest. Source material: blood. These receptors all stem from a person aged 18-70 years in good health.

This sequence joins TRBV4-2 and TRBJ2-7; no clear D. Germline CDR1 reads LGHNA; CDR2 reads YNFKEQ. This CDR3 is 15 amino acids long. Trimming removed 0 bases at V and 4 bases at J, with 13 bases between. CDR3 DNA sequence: TGTGCCAGCAGCCAAGATTGGCTCGGCAATTACGAGCAGTACTTC. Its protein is CASSQDWLGNYEQYF.

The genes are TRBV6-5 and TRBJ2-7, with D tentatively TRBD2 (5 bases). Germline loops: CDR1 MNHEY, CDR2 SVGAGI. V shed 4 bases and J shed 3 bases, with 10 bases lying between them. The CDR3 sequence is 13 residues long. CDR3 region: CASSFGGFYEQYF. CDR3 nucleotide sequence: TGTGCCAGCAGTTTTGGAGGATTCTACGAGCAGTACTTC.

The CDR3 bases are TGTGCCAGCAGCTCCAGGGCGGGGGACGAAAAACTGTTTTTT. The encoded protein is CASSSRAGDEKLFF. This sequence joins TRBV7-2 and TRBJ1-4, with D tentatively TRBD1 (5 bases). CDR3 size: 14 residues. V was cut by 4 bases and J by 8 bases, with 14 bases left in between. Germline CDR1 SGHTA, CDR2 FQGNSA. The entire variable domain, with the rest obtained from reference TRBV7-2 and TRBJ1-4, is as follows: GAGVSQSPSNKVTEKGKDVELRCDPISGHTALYWYRQSLGQGLEFLIYFQGNSAPDKSGLPSDRFSAERTGGSVSTLTIQRTQQEDSAVYLCASSSRAGDEKLFFGSGTQLSVL.

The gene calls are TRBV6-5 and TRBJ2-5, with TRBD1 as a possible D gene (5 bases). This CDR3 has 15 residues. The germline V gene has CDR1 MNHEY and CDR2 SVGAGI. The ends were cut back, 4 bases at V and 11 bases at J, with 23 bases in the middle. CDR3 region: CASSSGYRTLREQYF. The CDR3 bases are TGTGCCAGCAGTTCCGGTTACAGGACACTACGAGAGCAGTACTTC.

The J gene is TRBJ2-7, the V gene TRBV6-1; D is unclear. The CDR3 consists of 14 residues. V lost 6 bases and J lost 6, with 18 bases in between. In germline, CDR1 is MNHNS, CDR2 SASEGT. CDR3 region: CASRDGVVRVEQYF. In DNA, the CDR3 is TGTGCCAGCAGAGATGGGGTCGTAAGAGTCGAGCAGTACTTC.

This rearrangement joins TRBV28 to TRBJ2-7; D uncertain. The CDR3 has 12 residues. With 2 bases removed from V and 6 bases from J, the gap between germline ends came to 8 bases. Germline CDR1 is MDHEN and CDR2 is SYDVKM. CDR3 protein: CASSLMEPEQYF. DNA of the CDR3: TGTGCCAGCAGTTTAATGGAACCCGAGCAGTACTTC.

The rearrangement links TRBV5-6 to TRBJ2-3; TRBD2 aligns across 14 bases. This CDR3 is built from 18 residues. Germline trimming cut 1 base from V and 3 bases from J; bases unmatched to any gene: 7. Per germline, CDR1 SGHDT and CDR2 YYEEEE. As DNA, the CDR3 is TGTGCCAGCAGCTTGCAGACTAGCGGGGGGGCCTTGACAGATACGCAGTATTTT. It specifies CASSLQTSGGALTDTQYF.